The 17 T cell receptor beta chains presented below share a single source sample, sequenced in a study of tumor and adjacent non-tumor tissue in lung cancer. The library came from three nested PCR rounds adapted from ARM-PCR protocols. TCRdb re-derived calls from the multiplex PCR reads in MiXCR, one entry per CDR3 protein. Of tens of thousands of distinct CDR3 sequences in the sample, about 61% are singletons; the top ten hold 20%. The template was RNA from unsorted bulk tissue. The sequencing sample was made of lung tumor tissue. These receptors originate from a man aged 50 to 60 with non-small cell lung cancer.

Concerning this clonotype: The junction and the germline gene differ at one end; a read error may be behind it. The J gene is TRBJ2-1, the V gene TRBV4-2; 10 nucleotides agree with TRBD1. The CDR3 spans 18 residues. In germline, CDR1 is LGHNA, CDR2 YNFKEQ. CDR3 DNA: TGTGCCAGCAGCCAACCTCCGGGACAGGGGTATTCTAGAAATGAGCATTTCTTC. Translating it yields CASSQPPGQGYSRNEHFF.

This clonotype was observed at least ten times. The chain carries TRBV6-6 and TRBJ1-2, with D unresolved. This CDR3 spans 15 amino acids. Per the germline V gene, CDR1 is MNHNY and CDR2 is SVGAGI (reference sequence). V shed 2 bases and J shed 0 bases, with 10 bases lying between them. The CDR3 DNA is TGTGCCAGCAGTTACCCCGCCGGAGCTAACTATGGCTACACCTTC. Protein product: CASSYPAGANYGYTF.

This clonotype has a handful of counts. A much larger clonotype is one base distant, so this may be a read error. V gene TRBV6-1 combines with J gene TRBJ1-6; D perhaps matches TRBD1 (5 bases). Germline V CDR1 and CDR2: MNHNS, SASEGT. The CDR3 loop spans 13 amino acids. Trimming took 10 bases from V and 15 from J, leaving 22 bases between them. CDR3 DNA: TGTGCCAACAAGGAAGGAGGCGCGGGGGGCCTCCACTTT. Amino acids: CANKEGGAGGLHF.

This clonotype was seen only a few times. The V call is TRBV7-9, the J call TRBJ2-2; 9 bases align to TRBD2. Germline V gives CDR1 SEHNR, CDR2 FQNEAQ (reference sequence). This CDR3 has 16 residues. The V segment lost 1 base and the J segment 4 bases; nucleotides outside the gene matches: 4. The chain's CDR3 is CASSLVGLATTGELFF. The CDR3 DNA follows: TGTGCCAGCAGCTTAGTGGGACTAGCTACCACCGGGGAGCTGTTTTTT.

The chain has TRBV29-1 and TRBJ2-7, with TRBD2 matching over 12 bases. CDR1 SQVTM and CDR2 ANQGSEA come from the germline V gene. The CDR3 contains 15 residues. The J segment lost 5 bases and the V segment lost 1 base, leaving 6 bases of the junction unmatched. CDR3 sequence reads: CSVEVGRLAGDEQYF. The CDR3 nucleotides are TGCAGCGTTGAAGTCGGGAGACTAGCGGGAGACGAGCAGTACTTC.

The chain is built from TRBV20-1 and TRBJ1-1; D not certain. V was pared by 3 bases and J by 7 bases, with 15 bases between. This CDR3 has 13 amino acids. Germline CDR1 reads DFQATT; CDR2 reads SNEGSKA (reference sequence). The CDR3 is CSASYRYQREAFF. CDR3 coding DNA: TGCAGTGCTAGTTATCGGTATCAACGTGAAGCTTTCTTT.

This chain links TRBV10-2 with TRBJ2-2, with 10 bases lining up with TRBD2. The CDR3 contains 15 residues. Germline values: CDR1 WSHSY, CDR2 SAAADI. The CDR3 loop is CPIRLSGGVAGELFF. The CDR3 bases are TGCCCCATCAGACTCAGCGGGGGGGTAGCCGGGGAGCTGTTTTTT.

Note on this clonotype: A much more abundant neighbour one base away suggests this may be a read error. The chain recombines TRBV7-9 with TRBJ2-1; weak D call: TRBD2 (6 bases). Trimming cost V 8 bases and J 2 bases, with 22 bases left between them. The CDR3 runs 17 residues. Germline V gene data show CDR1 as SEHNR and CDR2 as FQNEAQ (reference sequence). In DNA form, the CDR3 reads TGTGCCAGCGCCAAGGGTCTAGCGAGAGTCGCCTACAATGAGCAGTTCTTC. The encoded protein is CASAKGLARVAYNEQFF.

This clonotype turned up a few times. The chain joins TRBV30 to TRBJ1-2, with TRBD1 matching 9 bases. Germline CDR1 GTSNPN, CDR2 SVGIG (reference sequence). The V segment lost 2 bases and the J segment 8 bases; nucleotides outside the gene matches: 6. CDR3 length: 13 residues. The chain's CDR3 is CAWSTDRGRGYTF. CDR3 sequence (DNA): TGTGCCTGGAGTACGGACAGGGGACGGGGCTACACCTTC.

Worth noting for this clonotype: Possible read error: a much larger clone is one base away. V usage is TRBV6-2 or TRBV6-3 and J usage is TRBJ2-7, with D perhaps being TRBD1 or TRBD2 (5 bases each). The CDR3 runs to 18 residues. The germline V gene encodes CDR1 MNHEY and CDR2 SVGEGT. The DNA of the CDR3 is TGTGCCAGCAGTTACTCGAGTCTTTCCGGGACCTTTGGGTACGACCAGTACTTC. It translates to CASSYSSLSGTFGYDQYF.

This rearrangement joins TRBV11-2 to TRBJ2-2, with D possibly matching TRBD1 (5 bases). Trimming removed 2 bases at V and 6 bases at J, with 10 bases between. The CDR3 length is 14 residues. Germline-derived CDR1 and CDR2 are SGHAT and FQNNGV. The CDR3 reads CASSLRQGAGELFF. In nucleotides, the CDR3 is TGTGCCAGCAGCTTAAGGCAGGGTGCCGGGGAGCTGTTTTTT.

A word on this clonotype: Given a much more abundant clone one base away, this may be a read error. CDR3 protein: CTSRPGQLNSPLHF. The CDR3 DNA sequence: TGTACCAGCAGACCGGGACAGCTTAATTCACCCCTCCACTTT. This chain uses TRBV6-1 with TRBJ1-6, with 7 bases matching TRBD1. The CDR3 has 14 amino acids. Looked up from germline, CDR1 is MNHNS and CDR2 is SASEGT.

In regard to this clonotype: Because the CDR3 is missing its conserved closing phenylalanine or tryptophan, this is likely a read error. This CDR3 is CTHSDRGYEQFL. In DNA form, the CDR3 reads TGCACCCACTCAGACAGGGGTTATGAGCAGTTCCTC. The rearrangement joins TRBV20-1 to TRBJ2-1; 8 positions agree with TRBD1. Germline V lookup: CDR1 DFQATT, CDR2 SNEGSKA (reference sequence). The CDR3 loop spans 12 amino acids.

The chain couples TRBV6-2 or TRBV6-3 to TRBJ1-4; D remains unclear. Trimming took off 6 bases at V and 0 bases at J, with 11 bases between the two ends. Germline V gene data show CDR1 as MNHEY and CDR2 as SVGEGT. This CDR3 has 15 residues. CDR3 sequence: CASRDDTTTNEKLFF. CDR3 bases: TGTGCCAGCAGGGACGATACGACAACTAATGAAAAACTGTTTTTT.

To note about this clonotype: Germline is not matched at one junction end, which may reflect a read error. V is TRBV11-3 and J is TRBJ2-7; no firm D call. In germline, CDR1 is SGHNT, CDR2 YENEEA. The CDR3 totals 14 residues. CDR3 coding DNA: TGTGCCAGCAACTTAGAAGTCTGCGAGACAAAAAAGTACTTC. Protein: CASNLEVCETKKYF.

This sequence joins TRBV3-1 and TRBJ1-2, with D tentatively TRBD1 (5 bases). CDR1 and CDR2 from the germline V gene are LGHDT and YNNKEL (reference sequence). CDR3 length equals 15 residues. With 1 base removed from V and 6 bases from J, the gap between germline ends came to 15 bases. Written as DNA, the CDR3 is TGTGCCAGCAGCCAAGTGGGGCTCGGGAGGGATGGCTACACCTTC. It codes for CASSQVGLGRDGYTF.

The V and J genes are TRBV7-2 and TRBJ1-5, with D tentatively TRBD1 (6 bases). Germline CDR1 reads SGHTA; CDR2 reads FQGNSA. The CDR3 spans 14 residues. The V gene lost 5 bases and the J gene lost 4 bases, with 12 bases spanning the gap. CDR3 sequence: CASSRQTGNQPQHF. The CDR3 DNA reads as TGTGCCAGCAGCCGCCAGACAGGAAATCAGCCCCAGCATTTT.